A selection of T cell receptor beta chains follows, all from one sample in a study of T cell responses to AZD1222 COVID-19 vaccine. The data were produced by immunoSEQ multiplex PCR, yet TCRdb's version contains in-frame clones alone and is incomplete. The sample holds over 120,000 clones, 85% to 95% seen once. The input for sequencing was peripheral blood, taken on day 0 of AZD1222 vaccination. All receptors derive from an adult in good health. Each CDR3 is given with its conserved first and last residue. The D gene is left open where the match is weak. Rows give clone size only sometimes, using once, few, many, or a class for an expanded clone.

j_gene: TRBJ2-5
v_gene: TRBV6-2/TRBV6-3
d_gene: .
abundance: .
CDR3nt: TGTGCCAGCAGCGTCCAAGAGACCCAGTACTTC
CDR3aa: CASSVQETQYF

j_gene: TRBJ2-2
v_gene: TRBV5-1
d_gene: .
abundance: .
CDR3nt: TGCGCCAGCAGCTTGGAAGTGCGGGCAGTTACCGGGGAGCTGTTTTTT
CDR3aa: CASSLEVRAVTGELFF

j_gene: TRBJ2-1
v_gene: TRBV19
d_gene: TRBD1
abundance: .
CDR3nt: TGTGCCAGTAGTACTCCGGGACAGGGGTATCATGAGCAGTTCTTC
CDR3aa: CASSTPGQGYHEQFF

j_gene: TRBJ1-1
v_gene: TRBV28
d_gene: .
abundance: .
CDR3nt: TGTGCCAGCAGTTTGGGGGACCCCTACGAAGCTTTCTTT
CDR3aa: CASSLGDPYEAFF

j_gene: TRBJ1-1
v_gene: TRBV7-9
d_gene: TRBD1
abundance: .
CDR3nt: TGTGCCAGCAGCTTCCAGGGGGGTAGAACTGAAGCTTTCTTT
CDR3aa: CASSFQGGRTEAFF

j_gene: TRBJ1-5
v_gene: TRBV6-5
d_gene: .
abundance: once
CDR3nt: TGTGCCAGCTCCGCCAAATTCAGCGGCAATCAGCCCCAGCATTTT
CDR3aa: CASSAKFSGNQPQHF

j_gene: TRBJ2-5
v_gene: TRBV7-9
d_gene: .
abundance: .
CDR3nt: TGTGCCAGCAGCTTATTTGGCCAAGAGACCCAGTACTTC
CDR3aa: CASSLFGQETQYF

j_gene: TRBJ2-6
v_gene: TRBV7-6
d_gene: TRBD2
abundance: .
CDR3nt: TGTGCCAGCAGCTTAGGGCCGGGGGGACCCGGGTCTGGGGCCAACGTCCTGACTTTC
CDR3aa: CASSLGPGGPGSGANVLTF

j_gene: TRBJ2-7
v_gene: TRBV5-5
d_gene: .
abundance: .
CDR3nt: TGTGCCAGCAGCTTGCATCAGGGGTACGAGCAGTACTTC
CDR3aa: CASSLHQGYEQYF

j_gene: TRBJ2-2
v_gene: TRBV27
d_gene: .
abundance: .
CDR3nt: TGTGCCAGCAGTTACGGCAGACAGAACACCGGGGAGCTGTTTTTT
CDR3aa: CASSYGRQNTGELFF

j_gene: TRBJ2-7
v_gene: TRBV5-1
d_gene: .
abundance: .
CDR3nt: TGCGCCAGCAGCTCTTGGGGGGAGAGCTACGAGCAGTACTTC
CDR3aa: CASSSWGESYEQYF

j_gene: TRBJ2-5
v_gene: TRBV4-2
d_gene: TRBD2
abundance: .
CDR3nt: TGTGCCAGCAGCCAAATGGGGACTAGCGGAAACCAAGAGACCCAGTACTTC
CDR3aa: CASSQMGTSGNQETQYF